These 20 T cell receptor beta chains came from one sample sequenced in a study of T cell responses to AZD1222 COVID-19 vaccine. Clones were read by immunoSEQ multiplex PCR, and TCRdb kept only the in-frame ones, dropping some. The data show roughly 170,000 clones, 93% seen once. The source was peripheral blood, collected on day 0 of AZD1222 vaccination. The source of these receptors is an adult in good health.

This clone showed up just a few times. This chain links TRBV28 with TRBJ1-4; D ambiguous. The CDR3 totals 11 residues. Trimming pared 5 bases from V and 5 bases from J, leaving 3 bases between. CDR1 MDHEN and CDR2 SYDVKM come from the germline V gene. The CDR3 sequence: CASSENEKLFF. The CDR3 region has the DNA TGTGCCAGCAGTGAAAATGAAAAACTGTTTTTT.

The rearrangement links TRBV5-1 to TRBJ1-5; D gene ambiguous. The V gene's germline CDR1 is SGHRS and CDR2 YFSETQ. Trimming removed 6 bases at V and 0 bases at J, with 25 bases between. This CDR3 region has 19 residues. The CDR3 DNA follows: TGCGCCAGCACACGTCCGTCTTGGGCGGATCCTTATAGCAATCAGCCCCAGCATTTT. It translates to CASTRPSWADPYSNQPQHF.

This clone was detected only once. The chain uses TRBV18 and TRBJ1-4; the D gene is possibly TRBD1 (6 bases). The CDR3 is made up of 13 amino acids. The V gene lost 5 bases and the J gene lost 10 bases, with 14 bases spanning the gap. Germline loops: CDR1 KGHSH, CDR2 LQKENI. The CDR3 DNA sequence: TGTGCCAGCTCAGCTCAGGGGTTCGGAAAACTGTTTTTT. Amino acid sequence: CASSAQGFGKLFF.

This clone came up a few times. An end of the junction differs from the germline gene, which may be a read error. CDR3 bases: TGTGCCAGTAGGGGGACAGACCGGGCCCCAAACAGCATTTTT. Encoded protein: CASRGTDRAPNSIF. V gene TRBV19 combines with J gene TRBJ1-5; the match to TRBD1 covers 7 bases. CDR3 length equals 14 residues. Germline V gene sequence: CDR1 LNHDA, CDR2 SQIVND (reference sequence).

The rearrangement links TRBV3-1 (or the pseudogene TRBV3-2) to TRBJ2-5, with TRBD2 matching over 10 bases. The CDR3 runs to 15 residues. Germline values: CDR1 LGHDT, CDR2 YNNKEL (reference sequence). J was trimmed by 4 bases and V by 4 bases; bases with no gene match: 6. In DNA, the CDR3 is TGTGCCAGCAGCCCGGGACTAGCGAGAAGAGAGACCCAGTACTTC. This encodes CASSPGLARRETQYF.

The chain is built from TRBV2 and TRBJ1-1; the match to TRBD1 covers 9 bases. V was pared by 6 bases and J by 2 bases, with 4 bases of the junction left unmatched. The CDR3 has 14 amino acids. CDR1 SNHLY and CDR2 FYNNEI come from the germline V gene. The CDR3 bases are TGTGCCAGCAGAATGGACAGGGGTAACACTGAAGCTTTCTTT. Its translation is CASRMDRGNTEAFF.

The chain combines TRBV24-1 with TRBJ1-5, with 11 bases lining up with TRBD1. CDR1 KGHDR and CDR2 SFDVKD come from the germline V gene. The trim removed 7 bases at V and 2 bases at J, leaving 6 bases unmatched. This CDR3 region has 16 residues. CDR3 protein: CATSRTGGSGNQPQHF. The CDR3 coding sequence is TGTGCCACCAGCAGGACAGGGGGCAGTGGCAATCAGCCCCAGCATTTT.

The CDR3 nucleotides are TGTGCCAGCAGCCAACTCGGACTAGCGGGGGAATACAATGAGCAGTTCTTC. It is translated as CASSQLGLAGEYNEQFF. The rearrangement uses TRBV3-1 (or the pseudogene TRBV3-2) and TRBJ2-1; TRBD2 aligns across 13 bases. The CDR3 is 17 amino acids. V lost 2 bases and J lost 4; bases outside the gene matches: 5. Germline-derived CDR1 and CDR2 are LGHDT and YNNKEL (reference sequence).

This chain links TRBV19 with TRBJ1-2, with 7 bases fitting TRBD1. After removal of 3 bases from V and 1 base from J, the junction contained 11 bases not matched to a gene. Germline loops: CDR1 LNHDA, CDR2 SQIVND (reference sequence). There are 17 residues in the CDR3. For the CDR3, the DNA is TGTGCCAGTAGTATCCTGTTCGGGCAGGGGGATAACTATGGCTACACCTTC. Its protein is CASSILFGQGDNYGYTF.

CDR3 in DNA: TGTGCCAGCAGCGTAGTTGGGGGGTTGAACACTGAAGCTTTCTTT. As protein: CASSVVGGLNTEAFF. The V and J genes are TRBV9 and TRBJ1-1; TRBD1 is a possible D gene (5 bases). Trimming shortened V by 0 bases and J by 0 bases, and 9 bases separated the two germline ends. This CDR3 contains 15 residues. From germline, CDR1 is SGDLS and CDR2 YYNGEE.

CDR3 coding DNA: TGTGCCAGCAGTGAAGACACGGGGGTTCCCCTTAATTCACCCCTCCACTTT. Translation: CASSEDTGVPLNSPLHF. The chain joins TRBV6-1 to TRBJ1-6; the D gene is possibly TRBD1 (5 bases). The CDR3 is 17 amino acids. Per the germline V gene, CDR1 is MNHNS and CDR2 is SASEGT. The V and J ends lost 1 base and 6 bases respectively, with 16 bases between them.

The V gene is TRBV27, the J gene TRBJ2-7; TRBD2 aligns across 8 bases. V was pared by 2 bases and J by 0 bases, with 12 bases of the junction left unmatched. The germline V gene has CDR1 MNHEY and CDR2 SMNVEV (reference sequence). The CDR3 is 18 amino acids. The CDR3, as DNA: TGTGCCAGCAGTTTAGTCTTTACGGCGGGGGGTGCCTCCTACGAGCAGTACTTC. Amino acids: CASSLVFTAGGASYEQYF.

This rearrangement joins TRBV6-5 to TRBJ2-7; possible D gene TRBD2, 5 bases. CDR1 MNHEY and CDR2 SVGAGI come from the germline V gene. With 0 bases removed from V and 3 bases from J, the gap between germline ends came to 9 bases. The CDR3 is made up of 14 amino acids. The CDR3 nucleotides are TGTGCCAGCAGTTACTCGGCACTAGGCTACGAGCAGTACTTC. Translation gives CASSYSALGYEQYF.

The J gene is TRBJ2-7, the V gene TRBV3-1 (or the pseudogene TRBV3-2), with unresolved D. Trimming took off 0 bases at V and 0 bases at J, with 6 bases between the two ends. Germline V gene data show CDR1 as LGHDT and CDR2 as YNNKEL (reference sequence). CDR3 size: 14 residues. The CDR3 DNA sequence: TGTGCCAGCAGCCAAGAGGGGTACTCCTACGAGCAGTACTTC. Amino acids: CASSQEGYSYEQYF.

The chain joins TRBV30 to TRBJ1-5; D is unclear. The CDR3 is 11 amino acids. The V end lost 3 bases, the J end lost 4 bases, and 4 bases lay between the germline ends. Germline V gene sequence: CDR1 GTSNPN, CDR2 SVGIG (reference sequence). The CDR3 nucleotides read TGTGCCTGGAGGGCTAATCAGCCCCAGCATTTT. This sequence encodes CAWRANQPQHF.

The rearrangement uses TRBV7-9 and TRBJ2-2; 10 positions match TRBD2. Germline trimming cut 1 base from V and 5 bases from J; bases unmatched to any gene: 10. The CDR3 length is 18 residues. CDR1 is SEHNR and CDR2 is FQNEAQ in the germline V gene (reference sequence). The CDR3 DNA sequence: TGTGCCAGCAGCTTAGGGCTAGCGGGGGACCTTGAAACCGGGGAGCTGTTTTTT. This translates into CASSLGLAGDLETGELFF.

The chain uses TRBV7-2 and TRBJ2-5; no definite D call. Germline loops: CDR1 SGHTA, CDR2 FQGNSA. V lost 5 bases and J 0 bases, leaving 7 bases between the germline ends. The CDR3 is 13 residues long. CDR3 nucleotide sequence: TGTGCCAGCAGCCTAATGTACCAAGAGACCCAGTACTTC. Its translation is CASSLMYQETQYF.

This chain joins TRBV19 and TRBJ1-5; D is unresolved. In germline, CDR1 is LNHDA, CDR2 SQIVND (reference sequence). The CDR3 totals 16 residues. The ends were cut back, 6 bases at V and 0 bases at J, with 15 bases in the middle. The CDR3 sequence is CASRGKGKYSNQPQHF. Here the CDR3 DNA reads TGTGCCAGTAGAGGTAAAGGAAAATATAGCAATCAGCCCCAGCATTTT.

The V gene is TRBV10-3, the J gene TRBJ2-1; tentatively, D is TRBD1 or TRBD2 (5 bases each). The CDR3 contains 13 residues. From germline, CDR1 is ENHRY and CDR2 SYGVKD. The ends were cut back, 6 bases at V and 6 bases at J, with 12 bases in the middle. CDR3 sequence: CAIRGTTSNEQFF. CDR3 in DNA: TGTGCCATCAGGGGGACCACCAGCAATGAGCAGTTCTTC.

V usage is TRBV6-5 and J usage is TRBJ2-3, with D possibly being TRBD2 (5 bases). V was shortened by 4 bases and J by 10 bases, with 18 bases between the two germline ends. The CDR3 is 14 amino acids. Germline V gene lookup returns CDR1 MNHEY and CDR2 SVGAGI. DNA of the CDR3: TGTGCCAGCAGTTTGACGACACCTAGCAGAGCGCAGTATTTT. Encoded protein: CASSLTTPSRAQYF.